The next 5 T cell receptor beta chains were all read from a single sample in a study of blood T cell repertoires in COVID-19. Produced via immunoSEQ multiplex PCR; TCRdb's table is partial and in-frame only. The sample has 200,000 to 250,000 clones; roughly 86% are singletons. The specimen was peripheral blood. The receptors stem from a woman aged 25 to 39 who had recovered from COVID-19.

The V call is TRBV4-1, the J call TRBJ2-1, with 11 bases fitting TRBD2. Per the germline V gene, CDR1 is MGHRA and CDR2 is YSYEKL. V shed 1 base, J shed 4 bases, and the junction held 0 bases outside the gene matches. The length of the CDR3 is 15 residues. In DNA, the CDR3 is TGCGCCAGCAGCCAAGTAGCGGGGGGGTACAATGAGCAGTTCTTC. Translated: CASSQVAGGYNEQFF.

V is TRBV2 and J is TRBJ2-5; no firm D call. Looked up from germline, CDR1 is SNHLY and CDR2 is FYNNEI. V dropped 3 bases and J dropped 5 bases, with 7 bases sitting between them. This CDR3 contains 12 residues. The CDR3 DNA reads TGTGCCAGCAGTGACAACCGGGAGACCCAGTACTTC. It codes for CASSDNRETQYF. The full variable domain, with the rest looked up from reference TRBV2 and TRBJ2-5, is EPEVTQTPSHQVTQMGQEVILRCVPISNHLYFYWYRQILGQKVEFLVSFYNNEISEKSEIFDDQFSVERPDGSNFTLKIRSTKLEDSAMYFCASSDNRETQYFGPGTRLLVL.

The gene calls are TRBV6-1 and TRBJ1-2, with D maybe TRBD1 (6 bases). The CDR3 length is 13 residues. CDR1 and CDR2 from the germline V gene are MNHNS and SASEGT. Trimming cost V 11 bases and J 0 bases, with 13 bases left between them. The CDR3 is CAARRGSNYGYTF. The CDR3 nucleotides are TGTGCCGCCCGCAGGGGTTCTAACTATGGCTACACCTTC.

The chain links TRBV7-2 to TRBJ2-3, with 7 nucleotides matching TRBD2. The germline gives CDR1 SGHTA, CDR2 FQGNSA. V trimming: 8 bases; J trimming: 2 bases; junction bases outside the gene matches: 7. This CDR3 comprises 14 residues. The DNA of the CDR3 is TGTGCCAGCCGAGGGAGCGGGGACACAGATACGCAGTATTTT. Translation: CASRGSGDTDTQYF.

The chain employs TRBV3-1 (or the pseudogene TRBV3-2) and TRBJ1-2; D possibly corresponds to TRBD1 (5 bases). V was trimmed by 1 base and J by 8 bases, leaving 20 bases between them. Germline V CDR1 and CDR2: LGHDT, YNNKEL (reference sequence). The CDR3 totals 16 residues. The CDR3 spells CASSQAVSGQGEGYTF. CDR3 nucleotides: TGTGCCAGCAGCCAAGCGGTTTCTGGGCAGGGTGAGGGCTACACCTTC.